This T cell receptor (beta chain) was sequenced during a study of blood T cell repertoires in COVID-19. Per the germline V gene, CDR1 is MNHNY and CDR2 is SVGAGI (reference sequence). The CDR3 sequence is 11 residues long. Regarding this clone: One end of the junction varies from germline; a read error may be responsible.

Sequenced by immunoSEQ multiplex PCR; TCRdb stores in-frame clones only, minus some. This table holds some 50,000 clones, more than 80% found once. It was during active infection that Seattle patients were enrolled and then longitudinally followed. Sequencing was carried out using peripheral blood. The J gene is TRBJ1-1, the V gene TRBV6-6, with a weak D call TRBD1 (5 bases). The sequence derives from a man aged 55 to 69 with COVID-19, enrolled during active disease. CDR3 in DNA: TGTGCCAGCAGCCCCGGGTATGGGGGGAACTTT. Amino acid sequence: CASSPGYGGNF.